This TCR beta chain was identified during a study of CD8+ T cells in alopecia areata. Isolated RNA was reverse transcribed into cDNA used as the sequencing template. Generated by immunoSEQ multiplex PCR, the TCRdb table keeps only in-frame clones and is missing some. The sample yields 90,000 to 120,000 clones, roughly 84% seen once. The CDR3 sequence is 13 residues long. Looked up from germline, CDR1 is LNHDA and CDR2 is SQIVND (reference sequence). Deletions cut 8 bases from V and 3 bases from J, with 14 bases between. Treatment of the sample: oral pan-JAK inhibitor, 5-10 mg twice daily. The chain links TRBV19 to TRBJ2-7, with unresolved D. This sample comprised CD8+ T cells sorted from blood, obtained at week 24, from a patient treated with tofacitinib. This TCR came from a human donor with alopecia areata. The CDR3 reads CASHGSSYYEQYF. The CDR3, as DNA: TGTGCCAGTCATGGTTCCTCATACTACGAGCAGTACTTC.